The 3 T cell receptor beta chains below were found in one sample sequenced in a study of patients and donors after allogeneic stem cell transplantation. TCRdb used MiXCR to reprocess the RT-PCR reads, holding one entry per CDR3 protein. The sample comprises about 960,000 distinct CDR3 sequences, approximately 18% of which are singletons, and roughly 6% rests with the top ten. The sequenced sample consisted of blood, either unsorted or a sorted T cell fraction (not recorded which). The receptors shown here come from a human donor who was either an allogeneic HSCT recipient or a stem cell or donor lymphocyte infusion donor (not recorded which). It is not recorded whose cells these are; they may come from a transplant donor.

The chain employs TRBV7-9 and TRBJ2-2; 9 bases are a match to TRBD2. V was clipped by 6 bases and J by 6 bases; unmatched bases: 8. The CDR3 length is 15 residues. Germline lookup yields CDR1 SEHNR and CDR2 FQNEAQ (reference sequence). This CDR3 is CASRSGGPGPGELFF. CDR3 sequence (DNA): TGTGCCAGCAGGAGCGGGGGGCCGGGACCCGGGGAGCTGTTTTTT. The full variable domain, rest sourced from reference TRBV7-9 and TRBJ2-2, is DTGVSQNPRHKITKRGQNVTFRCDPISEHNRLYWYRQTLGQGPEFLTYFQNEAQLEKSRLLSDRFSAERPKGSFSTLEIQRTEQGDSAMYLCASRSGGPGPGELFFGEGSRLTVL.

This clonotype was counted many times. The chain has TRBV12-3 or TRBV12-4 and TRBJ2-3; D gene unclear. Trimming shortened V by 6 bases and J by 1 base, and 14 bases separated the two germline ends. CDR3 size: 15 residues. The CDR3 region is CASSLIGRRTDTQYF. CDR3 bases: TGTGCCAGCAGCCTCATTGGTCGGCGCACAGATACGCAGTATTTT.

The chain links TRBV20-1 to TRBJ1-1; 9 bases are a match to TRBD1. Per the germline V gene, CDR1 is DFQATT and CDR2 is SNEGSKA (reference sequence). The CDR3 sequence is 14 residues long. V was pared by 4 bases and J by 0 bases, with 3 bases of the junction left unmatched. CDR3 amino acids: CSANGQGMNTEAFF. CDR3 in DNA: TGCAGTGCTAATGGACAGGGGATGAACACTGAAGCTTTCTTT.